The 18 T cell receptor beta chains below come from one sample, sequenced in a study of T-cell memory formation after mild COVID-19. TCRdb processed the 5' RACE reads anew with MiXCR; each CDR3 protein has one entry. The repertoire holds under 300,000 distinct CDR3 sequences, about 17% seen once, with 3.5% in the top ten. Material: PBMCs or a T cell subset sorted from them (not recorded which). Every receptor here comes from a man aged 18-30 years who had mild COVID-19 (a few samples of this study predate the infection). Cell type and time point are not known.

This clonotype showed up many times. V and J are TRBV4-3 and TRBJ1-1; no definite D call. The V end was cut by 0 bases, the J end by 11 bases, with 16 bases between. The CDR3 runs 14 residues. CDR1 is LGHNA and CDR2 is YSLEER in the germline V gene. CDR3 sequence reads: CASSQDGTSYGAFF. As DNA, the CDR3 is TGCGCCAGCAGCCAAGATGGAACCTCTTATGGGGCTTTCTTT.

This clonotype was detected only a few times. This chain connects TRBV5-6 to TRBJ2-5; D possibly matches TRBD1 or TRBD2 (6 bases each). The CDR3 extends over 14 amino acids. The germline V gene encodes CDR1 SGHDT and CDR2 YYEEEE. The V gene lost 6 bases and the J gene lost 5 bases, with 17 bases spanning the gap. The DNA of the CDR3 is TGTGCCAGCACCACCGTTGGGGGGCTCGAGACCCAGTACTTC. It encodes CASTTVGGLETQYF.

This clonotype was recorded a few times. This rearrangement joins TRBV29-1 to TRBJ2-2, with D possibly matching TRBD1 (5 bases). The CDR3 spans 14 residues. Trimming pared 5 bases from V and 5 bases from J, leaving 15 bases between. Germline V gives CDR1 SQVTM, CDR2 ANQGSEA. The CDR3 is CSVPHGHSTGELFF. The CDR3 DNA follows: TGCAGCGTTCCACACGGACACTCAACCGGGGAGCTGTTTTTT.

The CDR3 reads CASSVLGGPPDTQYF. CDR3 bases: TGTGCCAGCAGCGTACTAGGGGGCCCTCCAGATACGCAGTATTTT. The genes are TRBV9 and TRBJ2-3; 7 positions agree with TRBD1. V was pared by 1 base and J by 4 bases, with 6 bases of the junction left unmatched. The CDR3 has 15 residues. The germline V gene has CDR1 SGDLS and CDR2 YYNGEE. The complete variable domain, with remaining parts taken from reference TRBV9 and TRBJ2-3, reads DSGVTQTPKHLITATGQRVTLRCSPRSGDLSVYWYQQSLDQGLQFLIQYYNGEERAKGNILERFSAQQFPDLHSELNLSSLELGDSALYFCASSVLGGPPDTQYFGPGTRLTVL.

This clonotype was seen at least ten times. J is TRBJ1-1 and V is TRBV7-2; TRBD1 aligns across 7 bases. Germline assignment: CDR1 SGHTA and CDR2 FQGNSA. V lost 1 base to trimming and J lost 7 bases; unmatched junction nucleotides: 9. The CDR3 length is 15 residues. The CDR3 reads CASSLVGGQMLEAFF. In DNA, the CDR3 is TGTGCCAGCAGCTTAGTGGGGGGACAGATGCTTGAAGCTTTCTTT.

The V gene is TRBV2, the J gene TRBJ1-4, with no clear D. Trimming removed 4 bases from V and 0 bases from J, with 3 bases in between. CDR3 length equals 13 residues. CDR1 and CDR2 (germline): SNHLY, FYNNEI. As DNA, the CDR3 is TGTGCCAGCAGTGGGACAACTAATGAAAAACTGTTTTTT. The encoded protein is CASSGTTNEKLFF.

This sequence joins TRBV2 and TRBJ2-2, with 7 bases identical to TRBD2. The CDR3 has 15 residues. Germline CDR1 reads SNHLY; CDR2 reads FYNNEI. Trimming removed 6 bases from V and 1 base from J; junction bases left unmatched: 5. The CDR3: CASRELAVNTGELFF. The CDR3, as DNA: TGTGCCAGCAGGGAGCTAGCGGTGAACACCGGGGAGCTGTTTTTT.

This clonotype was found a few times. This rearrangement joins TRBV12-3 or TRBV12-4 to TRBJ2-6; TRBD1 aligns across 7 bases. The J segment lost 9 bases and the V segment lost 6 bases, leaving 11 bases of the junction unmatched. The CDR3 consists of 15 residues. In nucleotides, the CDR3 is TGTGCCAGCAGCCCCTCAGGGGGAGTTGTCAACGTCCTGACTTTC. It encodes CASSPSGGVVNVLTF.

The J gene is TRBJ1-2, the V gene TRBV28; D gene ambiguous. The CDR3 is 12 amino acids. V was pared by 2 bases and J by 5 bases, with 6 bases between. Looked up from germline, CDR1 is MDHEN and CDR2 is SYDVKM. In DNA form, the CDR3 reads TGTGCCAGCAGTTTAGAAGATTATGGCTACACCTTC. This gives the protein CASSLEDYGYTF.

Only a few counts were recorded for this clonotype. The chain couples TRBV4-1 to TRBJ2-5, with TRBD2 matching 12 bases. Germline CDR1 MGHRA, CDR2 YSYEKL. This CDR3 is built from 15 residues. The J segment lost 6 bases and the V segment lost 5 bases, leaving 7 bases of the junction unmatched. The CDR3 reads CASSGLGLAGQTQYF. For the CDR3, the DNA is TGCGCCAGCAGCGGTTTAGGACTAGCGGGGCAGACCCAGTACTTC.

V usage is TRBV6-2 or TRBV6-3 and J usage is TRBJ2-1; D gene uncertain. This CDR3 has 12 residues. CDR1 is MNHEY and CDR2 is SVGEGT in the germline V gene. V was cut by 2 bases and J by 5 bases, with 4 bases left in between. In DNA, the CDR3 is TGTGCCAGCAGTTACAGGGACAATGAGCAGTTCTTC. It codes for CASSYRDNEQFF.

The chain recombines TRBV12-3 or TRBV12-4 with TRBJ1-1; unclear D gene. This CDR3 is 13 amino acids long. Trimming removed 3 bases from V and 0 bases from J, with 5 bases in between. CDR3 in DNA: TGTGCCAGCAGTTTTGCCATGAACACTGAAGCTTTCTTT. It is translated as CASSFAMNTEAFF.

The rearrangement links TRBV7-9 to TRBJ1-6; D call uncertain. The CDR3 runs 13 residues. CDR1 and CDR2 (germline): SEHNR, FQNEAQ (reference sequence). Trimming cost V 2 bases and J 10 bases, with 9 bases left between them. The CDR3 reads CASSLSSGSPLHF. DNA of the CDR3: TGTGCCAGCAGCTTAAGTTCGGGGTCACCCCTCCACTTT.

The table lists this clonotype with a few counts. The CDR3 DNA is TGCAGTGCTAGTGAGGGGGCCCCCTATGGCTACACCTTC. This gives the protein CSASEGAPYGYTF. The gene calls are TRBV20-1 and TRBJ1-2, with TRBD1 matching 7 bases. The CDR3 runs to 13 residues. Germline values: CDR1 DFQATT, CDR2 SNEGSKA (reference sequence). The V and J ends lost 3 bases and 4 bases, in that order; junction bases with no gene match: 5.

This clonotype was seen a few times. The chain couples TRBV29-1 to TRBJ2-7; TRBD1 matches 7 bases. V was clipped by 6 bases and J by 0 bases; unmatched bases: 8. This CDR3 is 14 amino acids long. Germline V lookup: CDR1 SQVTM, CDR2 ANQGSEA. The CDR3 region is CSVTGLRSSYEQYF. CDR3 DNA sequence: TGCAGCGTGACAGGGCTTAGGAGCTCCTACGAGCAGTACTTC.

This chain connects TRBV7-9 to TRBJ2-1; tentative D call: TRBD1 (7 bases). CDR3 length: 15 residues. V dropped 5 bases and J dropped 10 bases, with 21 bases sitting between them. From germline, CDR1 is SEHNR and CDR2 FQNEAQ (reference sequence). In nucleotides, the CDR3 is TGTGCCAGCAGCCTAATTCGTCAGGGGGGACGGGAGCAGTTCTTC. This gives the protein CASSLIRQGGREQFF.

This chain links TRBV7-9 with TRBJ2-3, with TRBD2 matching 7 bases. The CDR3 spans 14 residues. The germline V gene has CDR1 SEHNR and CDR2 FQNEAQ (reference sequence). V trimming: 7 bases; J trimming: 4 bases; junction bases outside the gene matches: 8. The CDR3 is CASTMGGSPDTQYF. The CDR3 DNA follows: TGTGCCAGCACCATGGGGGGGTCCCCAGATACGCAGTATTTT.

V usage is TRBV12-3 or TRBV12-4 and J usage is TRBJ2-3; perhaps TRBD1 as D (5 bases). The CDR3 covers 13 residues. V lost 7 bases to trimming and J lost 4 bases, with 12 bases between them. The CDR3 spells CASIQGIADTQYF. CDR3 nucleotides: TGTGCCAGCATTCAGGGTATCGCAGATACGCAGTATTTT.